This passage covers 27 T cell receptor beta chains from one sample sequenced in a study of blood T cell repertoires in COVID-19. Repertoires were generated with immunoSEQ multiplex PCR, while TCRdb's copy carries only in-frame clones and drops some. The sample shows fewer than 250,000 clones, less than 90% of them seen only once. Source material: peripheral blood. Receptor source: a man aged 25 to 40 with acute or convalescent COVID-19.

Details on this clone: The junction departs from the called germline gene at one end, perhaps through a read error. The chain employs TRBV29-1 and TRBJ2-7; 7 nucleotides agree with TRBD2. From germline, CDR1 is SQVTM and CDR2 ANQGSEA. The CDR3 runs to 11 residues. The CDR3 loop is CSVEDGVGRQF. The CDR3 coding sequence is TGCAGCGTTGAAGATGGGGTCGGGAGGCAATTC.

V is TRBV6-4 and J is TRBJ1-3; a possible D gene is TRBD1 (6 bases). There are 16 residues in the CDR3. CDR1 and CDR2 (germline): MRHNA, SNTAGT. V was pared by 7 bases and J by 0 bases, with 16 bases between. The CDR3 loop is CASNLMTGSSGNTIYF. The CDR3 nucleotides are TGTGCCAGCAACCTCATGACAGGAAGCTCTGGAAACACCATATATTTT.

This chain connects TRBV5-1 to TRBJ2-1; 13 bases match TRBD2. Germline V gives CDR1 SGHRS, CDR2 YFSETQ. CDR3 length: 16 amino acids. The junction had 10 bases not matched to a gene; V was cut back by 4 bases and J by 9 bases. CDR3 DNA: TGCGCCAGCAGCCATCGGACTAGCGGGAGTTCCAGTGAGCAGTTCTTC. It yields the protein CASSHRTSGSSSEQFF. The full variable domain, in which reference TRBV5-1 and TRBJ2-1 provide the parts outside the CDR3, is KAGVTQTPRYLIKTRGQQVTLSCSPISGHRSVSWYQQTPGQGLQFLFEYFSETQRNKGNFPGRFSGRQFSNSRSEMNVSTLELGDSALYLCASSHRTSGSSSEQFFGPGTRLTVL.

This chain joins TRBV5-6 and TRBJ2-1; 7 bases agree with TRBD2. With V trimmed by 3 bases and J by 6 bases, 12 bases remained unmatched. Germline V gene lookup returns CDR1 SGHDT and CDR2 YYEEEE. The CDR3 runs 16 residues. The CDR3 sequence is CASSYNRDYFSNEQFF. As DNA, the CDR3 is TGTGCCAGCAGCTATAACCGGGACTATTTCTCCAATGAGCAGTTCTTC.

The chain has TRBV18 and TRBJ2-6; D may be TRBD2 (5 bases). CDR1 KGHSH and CDR2 LQKENI come from the germline V gene. This CDR3 is 18 amino acids long. Trimming stripped 6 bases from V and 1 base from J, with 19 bases between. CDR3 DNA: TGTGCCAGCTCGCCCTCCGGGCCACTAGATTCTGGGGCCAACGTCCTGACTTTC. It yields the protein CASSPSGPLDSGANVLTF.

DNA of the CDR3: TGCGCCAGCAGCTTCGGACTAGCGGGGGGAAGAAGCACAGATACGCAGTATTTT. Translating it yields CASSFGLAGGRSTDTQYF. This sequence joins TRBV10-1 and TRBJ2-3; 14 bases align to TRBD2. V lost 6 bases, J lost 0 bases, and 8 bases stayed unmatched. CDR1 is WNHNN, CDR2 SYGVQD, per germline (reference sequence). This CDR3 comprises 18 residues.

The CDR3 region has the DNA TGTGCCAGTAGTACACCGACAGGGGAACCCTACGAGCAGTACTTC. Translating it yields CASSTPTGEPYEQYF. The chain is built from TRBV19 and TRBJ2-7; 8 nucleotides match TRBD1. The CDR3 is 15 residues long. Germline CDR1 reads LNHDA; CDR2 reads SQIVND (reference sequence). Unmatched junction bases numbered 7, after V lost 4 bases and J lost 2 bases. The full variable domain, in which reference TRBV19 and TRBJ2-7 provide the parts outside the CDR3, is DGGITQSPKYLFRKEGQNVTLSCEQNLNHDAMYWYRQDPGQGLRLIYYSQIVNDFQKGDIAEGYSVSREKKESFPLTVTSAQKNPTAFYLCASSTPTGEPYEQYFGPGTRLTVT.

The chain joins TRBV28 to TRBJ2-7; TRBD1 agrees at 8 bases. V dropped 4 bases and J dropped 6; count of bases not matched to a gene: 5. CDR1 is MDHEN, CDR2 SYDVKM, per germline. This CDR3 is 13 amino acids long. The DNA of the CDR3 is TGTGCCAGCAGTTCCGGACAGGGTCGCGAGCAGTACTTC. Protein sequence: CASSSGQGREQYF.

The CDR3 here is CASSRDRGYYGYTF. The DNA for the CDR3 is TGTGCCAGCAGCCGGGACAGGGGATACTATGGCTACACCTTC. The chain links TRBV3-1 (or the pseudogene TRBV3-2) to TRBJ1-2, with TRBD1 identical over 10 bases. This CDR3 comprises 14 residues. Germline lookup yields CDR1 LGHDT and CDR2 YNNKEL (reference sequence). The junction had 2 bases not matched to a gene; V was cut back by 4 bases and J by 3 bases.

The chain carries TRBV6-2 or TRBV6-3 and TRBJ2-1; a possible D gene is TRBD2 (6 bases). CDR3 length: 17 residues. Trimming cost V 2 bases and J 2 bases, with 16 bases left between them. Per germline, CDR1 MNHEY and CDR2 SVGEGT. This CDR3 is CASSYAGGVRPYNEQFF. As DNA, the CDR3 is TGTGCCAGCAGTTACGCGGGCGGGGTACGCCCCTACAATGAGCAGTTCTTC.

The gene calls are TRBV30 and TRBJ2-3; possibly TRBD1 for D (5 bases). The germline CDR1 and CDR2 sequences are GTSNPN and SVGIG (reference sequence). The V and J ends lost 1 base and 6 bases respectively, with 5 bases between them. The CDR3 has 11 amino acids. The CDR3 sequence: CAWSAGDTQYF. CDR3 coding DNA: TGTGCCTGGAGTGCAGGGGATACGCAGTATTTT.

The chain links TRBV4-1 to TRBJ1-1; 7 positions agree with TRBD1. The germline V gene encodes CDR1 MGHRA and CDR2 YSYEKL. This CDR3 has 18 residues. V trimming: 3 bases; J trimming: 0 bases; junction bases outside the gene matches: 13. The CDR3 loop is CASSHDGSRGRMNTEAFF. CDR3 nucleotides: TGCGCCAGCAGCCATGACGGTAGTAGGGGGCGAATGAACACTGAAGCTTTCTTT.

The V call is TRBV19, the J call TRBJ2-2; a possible D gene is TRBD2 (6 bases). There are 14 residues in the CDR3. Germline V gene data show CDR1 as LNHDA and CDR2 as SQIVND (reference sequence). Deletions cut 6 bases from V and 4 bases from J, with 12 bases between. CDR3 sequence (DNA): TGTGCCAGTAGGTCGGAGGGAGGCACCGGGGAGCTGTTTTTT. It translates to CASRSEGGTGELFF.

This CDR3 is CASSVEAVSGNTIYF. The CDR3 nucleotides are TGTGCCAGCAGCGTAGAGGCGGTGTCTGGAAACACCATATATTTT. The genes are TRBV9 and TRBJ1-3, with D hard to call. The V gene lost 0 bases and the J gene lost 1 base, with 8 bases spanning the gap. The length of the CDR3 is 15 residues. In germline, CDR1 is SGDLS, CDR2 YYNGEE.

V is TRBV3-1 (or the pseudogene TRBV3-2) and J is TRBJ2-5, with TRBD2 matching over 14 bases. CDR3 length: 17 amino acids. J gave up 6 bases and V 2 bases, and 8 bases lay outside the gene matches. Germline CDR1 and CDR2: LGHDT and YNNKEL (reference sequence). The CDR3 DNA follows: TGTGCCAGCAGCCAATCGACTAGCGGGGGGGCCAGGAAGACCCAGTACTTC. The encoded protein is CASSQSTSGGARKTQYF.

CDR3 bases: TGTGCCAGCTTAGGACAGCTAAACACCGGGGAGCTGTTTTTT. Amino acid sequence: CASLGQLNTGELFF. V is TRBV6-5 and J is TRBJ2-2; weak D call: TRBD1 (6 bases). The CDR3 extends over 14 amino acids. The ends were cut back, 8 bases at V and 2 bases at J, with 12 bases in the middle. Germline V gene data show CDR1 as MNHEY and CDR2 as SVGAGI.

Only one count was recorded for this clone. This chain uses TRBV2 with TRBJ2-3; 7 bases fit TRBD2. From germline, CDR1 is SNHLY and CDR2 FYNNEI. The CDR3 runs to 15 residues. V dropped 5 bases and J dropped 2; count of bases not matched to a gene: 7. This chain's CDR3 is CASSNLADFTDTQYF. For the CDR3, the DNA is TGTGCCAGCAGTAACCTAGCGGACTTCACAGATACGCAGTATTTT.

This clone was counted a few times. This CDR3 reads CASSQEPGPPGNTIYF. CDR3 sequence (DNA): TGTGCCAGCAGCCAAGAGCCAGGCCCGCCGGGAAACACCATATATTTT. The chain couples TRBV3-1 (or the pseudogene TRBV3-2) to TRBJ1-3; D is uncertain. V was clipped by 0 bases and J by 4 bases, with 13 bases between them. The length of the CDR3 is 16 residues. CDR1 LGHDT and CDR2 YNNKEL come from the germline V gene (reference sequence).

This rearrangement joins TRBV5-6 to TRBJ1-6; 8 bases align to TRBD1. Germline V gives CDR1 SGHDT, CDR2 YYEEEE. This CDR3 contains 14 residues. Trimming cost V 1 base and J 11 bases; bases outside gene matches: 5. CDR3 sequence: CASSLQGAIAPLHF. CDR3 nucleotides: TGTGCCAGCAGCTTGCAGGGGGCAATCGCACCCCTCCACTTT.

V usage is TRBV18 and J usage is TRBJ1-1; D unclear. CDR1 is KGHSH, CDR2 LQKENI, per germline. The CDR3 is 15 amino acids. Trimming shortened V by 3 bases and J by 10 bases, and 21 bases separated the two germline ends. CDR3 DNA sequence: TGTGCCAGCTCACCCAGATCAAACCGGGCCAGCGGAGCTTTCTTT. Its translation: CASSPRSNRASGAFF. Supplemented by reference TRBV18 and TRBJ1-1, the full variable domain reads NAGVMQNPRHLVRRRGQEARLRCSPMKGHSHVYWYRQLPEEGLKFMVYLQKENIIDESGMPKERFSAEFPKEGPSILRIQQVVRGDSAAYFCASSPRSNRASGAFFGQGTRLTVV.

This sequence joins TRBV10-2 and TRBJ2-2; D is perhaps TRBD1 (6 bases). V lost 6 bases and J lost 1, with 9 bases in between. The CDR3 totals 14 residues. Germline V gives CDR1 WSHSY, CDR2 SAAADI. This CDR3 reads CASRPGENTGELFF. Here the CDR3 DNA reads TGCGCCAGCAGGCCAGGGGAGAACACCGGGGAGCTGTTTTTT.

V and J are TRBV19 and TRBJ1-2; 7 nucleotides match TRBD1. V trimming: 2 bases; J trimming: 6 bases; junction bases outside the gene matches: 6. CDR3 length: 14 amino acids. Germline V gives CDR1 LNHDA, CDR2 SQIVND (reference sequence). The DNA of the CDR3 is TGTGCCAGTAGTATACGCAGGGGGGTCGATGGCTACACCTTC. Its translation is CASSIRRGVDGYTF.

CDR3 coding DNA: TGTGCCAGTACTCGTGACAGGGCGGCTAACTATGGCTACACCTTC. Translation gives CASTRDRAANYGYTF. The chain carries TRBV3-1 (or the pseudogene TRBV3-2) and TRBJ1-2; 7 positions match TRBD1. There are 15 residues in the CDR3. Germline values: CDR1 LGHDT, CDR2 YNNKEL (reference sequence). V lost 9 bases, J lost 0 bases, and 10 bases stayed unmatched.

The V and J genes are TRBV4-1 and TRBJ1-5; 9 bases fit TRBD1. The CDR3 spans 17 residues. Germline CDR1 and CDR2: MGHRA and YSYEKL. The ends lost 4 bases at V and 5 bases at J; junction bases unmatched: 12. Written as DNA, the CDR3 is TGCGCCAGCAGCCGCATGCCGGGACAGGGTACGGATCAGCCCCAGCATTTT. Translation gives CASSRMPGQGTDQPQHF.

This rearrangement joins TRBV5-1 to TRBJ2-7, with D tentatively TRBD1 (6 bases). This CDR3 contains 14 residues. V was pared by 0 bases and J by 2 bases, with 9 bases between. Germline V lookup: CDR1 SGHRS, CDR2 YFSETQ. The CDR3 bases are TGCGCCAGCAGCTTGGAGGGGACAACCTACGAGCAGTACTTC. Its protein product is CASSLEGTTYEQYF. The full variable domain, in which reference TRBV5-1 and TRBJ2-7 provide the parts outside the CDR3, is KAGVTQTPRYLIKTRGQQVTLSCSPISGHRSVSWYQQTPGQGLQFLFEYFSETQRNKGNFPGRFSGRQFSNSRSEMNVSTLELGDSALYLCASSLEGTTYEQYFGPGTRLTVT.

This chain uses TRBV19 with TRBJ1-5; D perhaps matches TRBD1 (6 bases). V lost 10 bases and J 0 bases, leaving 13 bases between the germline ends. The germline gives CDR1 LNHDA, CDR2 SQIVND (reference sequence). The length of the CDR3 is 14 residues. CDR3 sequence: CATNRDYSNQPQHF. CDR3 DNA sequence: TGTGCCACAAACAGGGACTATAGCAATCAGCCCCAGCATTTT.

The rearrangement uses TRBV5-6 and TRBJ1-5; D uncertain. The V end was cut by 1 base, the J end by 0 bases, with 8 bases between. The germline V gene encodes CDR1 SGHDT and CDR2 YYEEEE. The CDR3 is 15 amino acids. DNA of the CDR3: TGTGCCAGCAGCTTGACAAGTTATAGCAATCAGCCCCAGCATTTT. It specifies CASSLTSYSNQPQHF.